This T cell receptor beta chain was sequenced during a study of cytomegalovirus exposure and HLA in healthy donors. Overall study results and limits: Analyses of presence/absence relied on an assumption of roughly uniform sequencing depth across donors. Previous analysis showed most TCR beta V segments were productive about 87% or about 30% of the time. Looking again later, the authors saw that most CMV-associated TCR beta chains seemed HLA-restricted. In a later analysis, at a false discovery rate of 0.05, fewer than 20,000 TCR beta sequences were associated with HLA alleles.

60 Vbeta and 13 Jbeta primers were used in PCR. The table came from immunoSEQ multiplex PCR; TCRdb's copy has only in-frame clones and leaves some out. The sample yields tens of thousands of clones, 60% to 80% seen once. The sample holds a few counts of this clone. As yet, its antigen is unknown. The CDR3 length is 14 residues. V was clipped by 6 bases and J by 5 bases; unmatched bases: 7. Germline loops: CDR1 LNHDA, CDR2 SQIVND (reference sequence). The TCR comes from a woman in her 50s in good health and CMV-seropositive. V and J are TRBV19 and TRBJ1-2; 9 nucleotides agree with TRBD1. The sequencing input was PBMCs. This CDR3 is CASSPGTGLYGYTF. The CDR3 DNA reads TGTGCCAGTAGCCCCGGGACAGGGTTATATGGCTACACCTTC.